Shown below are 6 T cell receptor beta chains from a single sample sequenced in a study of T cells in tumors and immune-related adverse events. Generated by immunoSEQ multiplex PCR, the TCRdb table keeps only in-frame clones and is missing some. The profile shows roughly 24,000 clones, over 80% of them singletons. The sequences come from lymph node tissue, collected from a patient treated with anti-PD-1 therapy. These receptor sequences come from a female donor with metastatic renal cell carcinoma.

The J gene is TRBJ1-3, the V gene TRBV6-6, with a possible D match to TRBD1 (5 bases). Germline V gene data show CDR1 as MNHNY and CDR2 as SVGAGI (reference sequence). V dropped 4 bases and J dropped 0 bases, with 10 bases sitting between them. The CDR3 loop spans 15 amino acids. CDR3 residues: CASSWGSTSGNTIYF. CDR3 coding DNA: TGTGCCAGCAGTTGGGGCAGTACCTCTGGAAACACCATATATTTT.

The chain links TRBV28 to TRBJ2-1; 12 bases are shared with TRBD2. Germline lookup yields CDR1 MDHEN and CDR2 SYDVKM. J lost 3 bases, V lost 5 bases, and 14 bases had no gene match. There are 19 residues in the CDR3. In DNA, the CDR3 is TGTGCCAGCAGTCCTGGGGGGGCTAGCGGGAGGGCCATCTACAATGAGCAGTTCTTC. Amino acids: CASSPGGASGRAIYNEQFF.

The chain links TRBV5-8 to TRBJ1-1; 9 bases fit TRBD1. V shed 3 bases and J 8 bases; nucleotides not matched to a gene: 2. The CDR3 runs 12 residues. Germline V gene sequence: CDR1 SGHTS, CDR2 YDEGEE. CDR3: CASSSTGGEAFF. CDR3 coding DNA: TGTGCCAGCAGCTCCACAGGGGGCGAAGCTTTCTTT.

The rearrangement joins TRBV4-3 to TRBJ1-2; D is uncertain. From germline, CDR1 is LGHNA and CDR2 YSLEER. CDR3 length: 14 amino acids. Between the trimmed V and J ends, which lost 3 bases and 7 bases, there was a span of 15 bases. CDR3 residues: CASSHPGSSGGYTF. The CDR3 region has the DNA TGCGCCAGCAGCCATCCCGGCTCTTCGGGTGGCTACACCTTC.

The rearrangement uses TRBV15 and TRBJ2-3; 9 nucleotides match TRBD2. Germline V gene lookup returns CDR1 LNHNV and CDR2 YYDKDF (reference sequence). V lost 5 bases and J lost 3; bases outside the gene matches: 6. This CDR3 spans 15 amino acids. Here the CDR3 reads CATSGGGAGTDTQYF. The CDR3 DNA reads TGTGCCACCAGCGGCGGGGGGGCAGGGACAGATACGCAGTATTTT.

The gene calls are TRBV7-9 and TRBJ1-5, with 7 bases that match TRBD1. V was clipped by 1 base and J by 7 bases; unmatched bases: 4. Germline V CDR1 and CDR2: SEHNR, FQNEAQ (reference sequence). There are 14 residues in the CDR3. CDR3 residues: CASSLGQGEQPQHF. In nucleotides, the CDR3 is TGTGCCAGCAGCTTAGGACAGGGAGAGCAGCCCCAGCATTTT.